A single T cell receptor beta chain is shown here with its context. The data originate from a study of blood T cell repertoires in COVID-19. About the study: In each case, the material was cDNA or gDNA derived from T cells, B-cell-depleted T cells, or PBMCs.

Original handling: Amplification of reference gene primers was used by the study to estimate nucleated cell counts. Clones were read by immunoSEQ multiplex PCR, and TCRdb kept only the in-frame ones, dropping some. V, J and clone size derive from that table, while D and trimming were established from the DNA sequence. The repertoire holds under 400,000 clones, about 90% seen once, with about 6.5% in the top ten. Germline V gene sequence: CDR1 SGDLS, CDR2 YYNGEE. The CDR3 is made up of 12 amino acids. V lost 3 bases and J lost 1, with 4 bases in between. Sequenced material: peripheral blood. The gene calls are TRBV9 and TRBJ1-1; D ambiguous. The sequence derives from a man younger than 35 with active or convalescent COVID-19. CDR3 sequence (DNA): TGTGCCAGCAGCGCAGAGAACACTGAAGCTTTCTTT. It specifies CASSAENTEAFF.